A selection of T cell receptor beta chains follows, all from one sample in a study of blood T cell repertoires in COVID-19. Sequenced by immunoSEQ multiplex PCR; TCRdb stores in-frame clones only, minus some. In the table there are 350,000 to 450,000 clones, around 91% of which are singletons. The sequenced sample was peripheral blood. The receptors were gathered from a middle-aged woman with COVID-19, enrolled during active disease. CDR3s include the opening cysteine and the closing phenylalanine or tryptophan. The D gene is left open where the match is weak. Expanded clones get a size class; other rows say once, few or many, or leave the size out.

d_call,clone_size,v_call,j_call,cdr3_aa,cdr3_nt
NA,NA,TRBV19,TRBJ1-5,CASSIEEGANQPQHF,TGTGCCAGTAGTATTGAAGAGGGTGCCAATCAGCCCCAGCATTTT
TRBD1,NA,TRBV28,TRBJ2-1,CASRTDRGNEQFF,TGTGCCAGCAGGACGGACAGGGGCAATGAGCAGTTCTTC
NA,once,TRBV19,TRBJ2-7,CASSTPRQPSYEQYF,TGTGCCAGTAGTACCCCCAGACAGCCCTCCTACGAGCAGTACTTC
NA,NA,TRBV11-1,TRBJ1-2,CASSFPVAGADYGYTF,TGTGCCAGCAGCTTCCCCGTAGCGGGGGCAGACTATGGCTACACCTTC
TRBD2,NA,TRBV18,TRBJ2-1,CASSLAGGYNEQFF,TGTGCCAGCTCACTAGCGGGGGGATACAATGAGCAGTTCTTC
NA,NA,TRBV19,TRBJ2-5,CASSMEGARIETQYF,TGTGCCAGTAGTATGGAGGGGGCCCGGATAGAGACCCAGTACTTC
NA,NA,TRBV2,TRBJ2-5,CASRRGQRETQYF,TGTGCCAGCAGAAGGGGCCAGAGGGAGACCCAGTACTTC
TRBD1,NA,TRBV18,TRBJ2-2,CASSPSTGATGELFF,TGTGCCAGCTCACCTTCTACAGGGGCCACCGGGGAGCTGTTTTTT
NA,once,TRBV4-1,TRBJ1-1,CASSLLGGEAFF,TGCGCCAGCAGCCTGCTGGGGGGGGAAGCTTTCTTT
NA,NA,TRBV5-1,TRBJ1-2,CASSLAGTGGYTF,TGCGCCAGCAGCTTGGCGGGGACTGGAGGCTACACCTTC
TRBD1,NA,TRBV15,TRBJ1-2,CATSKGQGADYGYTF,TGTGCCACCAGCAAGGGACAGGGGGCTGACTATGGCTACACCTTC
NA,NA,TRBV19,TRBJ2-7,CASRAQGSYEQYF,TGTGCCAGTCGAGCACAGGGTTCCTACGAGCAGTACTTC
NA,NA,TRBV7-2,TRBJ1-2,CASSTQGRGYTF,TGTGCCAGCAGCACGCAGGGTCGCGGCTACACCTTC
TRBD1,NA,TRBV4-3,TRBJ1-6,CASSQDYRDRNSPLHF,TGCGCCAGCAGCCAGGATTACCGGGACAGAAATTCACCCCTCCACTTT
TRBD1,NA,TRBV2,TRBJ1-5,CASSVRDRDGQPQHF,TGTGCCAGCAGTGTCCGGGACAGGGATGGGCAGCCCCAGCATTTT
TRBD1,NA,TRBV28,TRBJ2-2,CASSDRGRAGELFF,TGTGCCAGCAGCGACAGGGGACGGGCCGGGGAGCTGTTTTTT
TRBD1,NA,TRBV6-5,TRBJ2-5,CASSWTPGQGHF,TGTGCCAGCAGCTGGACCCCGGGACAGGGGCACTTC
NA,NA,TRBV28,TRBJ1-4,CASSGQTASGEKLFF,TGTGCCAGCAGCGGTCAGACAGCTTCAGGGGAAAAACTGTTTTTT
NA,NA,TRBV18,TRBJ1-4,CASSPLFLATATNEKLFF,TGTGCCAGCTCACCACTGTTTCTGGCCACCGCAACTAATGAAAAACTGTTTTTT
TRBD1,once,TRBV2,TRBJ1-5,CASSIPGTGAPWSHKPQHF,TGTGCCAGCAGCATCCCAGGGACAGGGGCCCCCTGGAGCCATAAGCCCCAGCATTTT
TRBD1,NA,TRBV25-1,TRBJ2-1,CASSSVATGPSYNEQFF,TGTGCCAGCAGTTCCGTCGCGACAGGGCCATCCTACAATGAGCAGTTCTTC
TRBD1,once,TRBV28,TRBJ1-1,CASSSPGQGASEAFF,TGTGCCAGCAGTTCCCCCGGCCAGGGGGCGTCCGAAGCTTTCTTT
NA,NA,TRBV5-6,TRBJ2-2,CASSQDSTNTGELFF,TGTGCCAGCAGCCAGGACAGTACGAACACCGGGGAGCTGTTTTTT
NA,NA,TRBV28,TRBJ1-4,CASTSGVEKLFF,TGTGCCAGCACCTCCGGGGTCGAAAAACTGTTTTTT
NA,NA,TRBV7-9,TRBJ2-7,CASSLVERAAYEQYF,TGTGCCAGCAGCTTAGTAGAGCGGGCGGCCTACGAGCAGTACTTC